This TCR beta chain was sequenced in a study of T cells in Graves' hyperthyroidism and ophthalmopathy. Study information: At the time of initial diagnosis and before any treatment, peripheral blood was collected.

Hyperthyroidism in the patients, aged 18 to 65, was newly diagnosed and under 2 months in duration. The V gene's germline CDR1 is GTSNPN and CDR2 SVGIG (reference sequence). The CDR3 runs 14 residues. Regions amplified from RNA transcripts were the TCR beta CDR3 regions. The TCR CDR3 first-round RT-PCR relied on the HTBI primer set. TCRdb itself ran the multiplex PCR reads through MiXCR, one entry per CDR3 protein. The table has 96,000 or so distinct CDR3 sequences, approximately 56% seen once; the top ten hold around 27%. The chain couples TRBV30 to TRBJ1-4; 8 bases are a match to TRBD1. This receptor was taken from a middle-aged woman with Graves' hyperthyroidism. Sequences were obtained from blood. The CDR3 nucleotides are TGTATGGGACAGGCCTGGGGTATCGGTGAAAAACTGTTTTTT. It translates to CMGQAWGIGEKLFF. The full variable domain, rest sourced from reference TRBV30 and TRBJ1-4, is SQTIHQWPATLVQPVGSPLSLECTVEGTSNPNLYWYRQAAGRGLQLLFYSVGIGQISSEVPQNLSASRPQDRQFILSSKKLLLSDSGFYLCMGQAWGIGEKLFFGSGTQLSVL.